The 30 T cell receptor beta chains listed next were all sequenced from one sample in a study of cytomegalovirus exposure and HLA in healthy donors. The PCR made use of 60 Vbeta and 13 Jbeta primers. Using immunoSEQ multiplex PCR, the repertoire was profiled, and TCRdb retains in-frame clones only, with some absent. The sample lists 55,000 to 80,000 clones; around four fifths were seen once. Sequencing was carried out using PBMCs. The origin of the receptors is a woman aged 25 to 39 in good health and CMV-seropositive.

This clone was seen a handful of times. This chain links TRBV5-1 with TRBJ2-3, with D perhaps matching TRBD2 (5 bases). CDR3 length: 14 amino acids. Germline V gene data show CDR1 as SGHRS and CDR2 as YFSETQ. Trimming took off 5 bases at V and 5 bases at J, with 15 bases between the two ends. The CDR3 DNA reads TGCGCCAGCAGGGGGAGATTGGTTTTAGATACGCAGTATTTT. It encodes CASRGRLVLDTQYF.

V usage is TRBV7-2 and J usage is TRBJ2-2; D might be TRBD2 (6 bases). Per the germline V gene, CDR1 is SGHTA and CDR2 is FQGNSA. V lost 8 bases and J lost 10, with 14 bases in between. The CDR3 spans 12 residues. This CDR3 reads CASGRGGKELFF. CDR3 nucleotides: TGTGCCAGCGGAAGGGGCGGGAAGGAGCTGTTTTTT.

This CDR3 reads CASSQVVGTGGYEQYF. In DNA form, the CDR3 reads TGCGCCAGCAGCCAAGTAGTTGGGACAGGGGGCTACGAGCAGTACTTC. The chain recombines TRBV4-1 with TRBJ2-7; 11 positions agree with TRBD1. Germline V CDR1 and CDR2: MGHRA, YSYEKL. This CDR3 has 16 residues. The J segment lost 3 bases and the V segment lost 1 base, leaving 5 bases of the junction unmatched.

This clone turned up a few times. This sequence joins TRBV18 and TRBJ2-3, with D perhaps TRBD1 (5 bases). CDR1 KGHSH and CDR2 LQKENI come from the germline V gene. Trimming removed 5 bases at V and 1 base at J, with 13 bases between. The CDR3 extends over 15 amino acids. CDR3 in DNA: TGTGCCAGCTCAGGGGCGGCCGCAGGCACAGATACGCAGTATTTT. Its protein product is CASSGAAAGTDTQYF.

The CDR3: CASRAGGGYSNQPQHF. CDR3 coding DNA: TGTGCCAGCAGGGCGGGCGGGGGTTATAGCAATCAGCCCCAGCATTTT. The genes are TRBV2 and TRBJ1-5; D possibly corresponds to TRBD1 (5 bases). V shed 6 bases and J shed 0 bases, with 15 bases lying between them. Looked up from germline, CDR1 is SNHLY and CDR2 is FYNNEI. The CDR3 length is 16 residues.

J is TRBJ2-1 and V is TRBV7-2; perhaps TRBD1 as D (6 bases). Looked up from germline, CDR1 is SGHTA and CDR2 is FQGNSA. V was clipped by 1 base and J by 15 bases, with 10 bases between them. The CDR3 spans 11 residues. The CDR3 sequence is CASSLDRVPFF. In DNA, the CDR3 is TGTGCCAGCAGCTTAGACAGGGTCCCGTTCTTC.

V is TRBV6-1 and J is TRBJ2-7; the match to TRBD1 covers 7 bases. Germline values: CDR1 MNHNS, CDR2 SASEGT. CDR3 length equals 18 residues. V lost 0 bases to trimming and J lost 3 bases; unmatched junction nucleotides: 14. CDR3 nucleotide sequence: TGTGCCAGCAGTGAAGCCGTGGATGGGACAGAGGAATACTACGAGCAGTACTTC. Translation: CASSEAVDGTEEYYEQYF.

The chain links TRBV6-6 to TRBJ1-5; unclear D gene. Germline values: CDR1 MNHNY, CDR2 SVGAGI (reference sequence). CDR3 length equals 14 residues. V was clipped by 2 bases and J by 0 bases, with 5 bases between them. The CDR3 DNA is TGTGCCAGCAGTTACCAGAATAGCAATCAGCCCCAGCATTTT. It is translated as CASSYQNSNQPQHF.

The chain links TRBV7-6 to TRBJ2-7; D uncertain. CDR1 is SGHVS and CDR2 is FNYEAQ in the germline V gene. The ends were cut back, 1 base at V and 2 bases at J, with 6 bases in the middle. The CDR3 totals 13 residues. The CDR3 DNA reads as TGTGCCAGCAGCTTAGATGACACCTACGAGCAGTACTTC. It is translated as CASSLDDTYEQYF.

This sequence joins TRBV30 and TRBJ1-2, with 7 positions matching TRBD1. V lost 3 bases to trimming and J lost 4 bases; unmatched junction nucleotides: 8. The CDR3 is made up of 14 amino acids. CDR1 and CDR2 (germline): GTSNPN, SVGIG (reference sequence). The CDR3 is CAWSLQTGFYGYTF. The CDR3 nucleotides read TGTGCCTGGAGCCTACAGACAGGGTTCTATGGCTACACCTTC.

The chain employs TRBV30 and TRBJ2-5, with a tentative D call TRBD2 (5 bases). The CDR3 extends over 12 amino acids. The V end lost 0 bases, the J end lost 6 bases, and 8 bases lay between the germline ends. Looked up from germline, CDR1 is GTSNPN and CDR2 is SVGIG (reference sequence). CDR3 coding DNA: TGTGCCTGGAGTGTACTAGTAAAGACCCAGTACTTC. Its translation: CAWSVLVKTQYF.

CDR3 sequence: CASSRDPGGDTEAFF. In nucleotides, the CDR3 is TGCGCCAGCAGCCGGGACCCGGGGGGAGACACTGAAGCTTTCTTT. This chain connects TRBV5-1 to TRBJ1-1, with a possible D match to TRBD1 (5 bases). Trimming took off 4 bases at V and 3 bases at J, with 16 bases between the two ends. CDR3 length: 15 amino acids. Germline V lookup: CDR1 SGHRS, CDR2 YFSETQ. Full variable domain (remainder filled in from reference TRBV5-1 and TRBJ1-1): KAGVTQTPRYLIKTRGQQVTLSCSPISGHRSVSWYQQTPGQGLQFLFEYFSETQRNKGNFPGRFSGRQFSNSRSEMNVSTLELGDSALYLCASSRDPGGDTEAFFGQGTRLTVV.

CDR3 DNA sequence: TGTGCCAGCAGCCCTAGGGAGGGTGCCTACAATGAGCAGTTCTTC. Translated: CASSPREGAYNEQFF. This chain connects TRBV7-9 to TRBJ2-1; TRBD2 agrees at 7 bases. V was pared by 5 bases and J by 2 bases, with 6 bases of the junction left unmatched. The CDR3 is made up of 15 amino acids. CDR1 is SEHNR, CDR2 FQNEAQ, per germline (reference sequence). The full variable domain, in which reference TRBV7-9 and TRBJ2-1 provide the parts outside the CDR3, is DTGVSQNPRHKITKRGQNVTFRCDPISEHNRLYWYRQTLGQGPEFLTYFQNEAQLEKSRLLSDRFSAERPKGSFSTLEIQRTEQGDSAMYLCASSPREGAYNEQFFGPGTRLTVL.

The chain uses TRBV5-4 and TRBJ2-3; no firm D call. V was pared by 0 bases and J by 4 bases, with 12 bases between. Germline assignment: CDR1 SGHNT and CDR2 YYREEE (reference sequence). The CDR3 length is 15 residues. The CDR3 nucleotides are TGTGCCAGCAGCTTGGCCGGGTCCCTCGCAGATACGCAGTATTTT. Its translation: CASSLAGSLADTQYF.

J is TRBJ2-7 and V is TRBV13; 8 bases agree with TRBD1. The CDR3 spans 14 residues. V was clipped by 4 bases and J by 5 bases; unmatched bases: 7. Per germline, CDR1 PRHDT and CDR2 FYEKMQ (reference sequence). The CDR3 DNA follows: TGTGCCAGCAGCTCCCGACAGGGGCTCCACGAGCAGTACTTC. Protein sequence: CASSSRQGLHEQYF.

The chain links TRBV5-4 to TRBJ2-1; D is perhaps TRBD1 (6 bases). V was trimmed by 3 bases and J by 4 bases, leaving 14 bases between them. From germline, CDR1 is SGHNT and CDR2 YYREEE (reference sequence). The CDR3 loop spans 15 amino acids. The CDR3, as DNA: TGTGCCAGCAGCTCGGGGATAGACAGGTACAATGAGCAGTTCTTC. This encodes CASSSGIDRYNEQFF. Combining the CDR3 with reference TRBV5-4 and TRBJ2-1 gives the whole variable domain ETGVTQSPTHLIKTRGQQVTLRCSSQSGHNTVSWYQQALGQGPQFIFQYYREEENGRGNFPPRFSGLQFPNYSSELNVNALELDDSALYLCASSSGIDRYNEQFFGPGTRLTVL.

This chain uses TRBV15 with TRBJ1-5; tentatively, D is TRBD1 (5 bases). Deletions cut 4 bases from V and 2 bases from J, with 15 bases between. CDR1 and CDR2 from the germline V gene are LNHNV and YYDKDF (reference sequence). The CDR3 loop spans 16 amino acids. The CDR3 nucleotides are TGTGCCACCAGCATCATTGGGGGGGGAGGCAATCAGCCCCAGCATTTT. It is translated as CATSIIGGGGNQPQHF.

The CDR3 sequence is CASSIAGTGGNNEQFF. As DNA, the CDR3 is TGTGCCAGCAGCATTGCGGGGACAGGGGGAAACAATGAGCAGTTCTTC. The V gene is TRBV11-2, the J gene TRBJ2-1; TRBD1 agrees at 11 bases. The CDR3 covers 16 residues. The germline V gene encodes CDR1 SGHAT and CDR2 FQNNGV. Unmatched junction bases numbered 8, after V lost 5 bases and J lost 5 bases.

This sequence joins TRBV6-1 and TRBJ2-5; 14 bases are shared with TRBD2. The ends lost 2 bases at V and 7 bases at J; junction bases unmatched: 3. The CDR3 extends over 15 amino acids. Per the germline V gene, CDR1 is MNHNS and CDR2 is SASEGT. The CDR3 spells CASSEPGLAGGTQYF. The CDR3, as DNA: TGTGCCAGCAGTGAACCAGGACTAGCGGGAGGGACCCAGTACTTC.

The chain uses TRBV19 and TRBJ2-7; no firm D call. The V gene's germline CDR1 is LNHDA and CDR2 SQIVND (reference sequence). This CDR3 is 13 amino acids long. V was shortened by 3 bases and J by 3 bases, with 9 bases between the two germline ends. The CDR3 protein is CASSISIVYEQYF. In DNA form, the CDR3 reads TGTGCCAGTAGTATCAGTATTGTCTACGAGCAGTACTTC.

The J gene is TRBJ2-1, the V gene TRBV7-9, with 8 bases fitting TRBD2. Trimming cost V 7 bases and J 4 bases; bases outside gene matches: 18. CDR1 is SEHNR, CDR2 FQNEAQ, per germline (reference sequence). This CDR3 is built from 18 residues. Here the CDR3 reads CASTPRRGREEKYNEQFF. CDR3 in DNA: TGTGCCAGCACCCCACGCAGAGGGCGGGAGGAGAAGTACAATGAGCAGTTCTTC. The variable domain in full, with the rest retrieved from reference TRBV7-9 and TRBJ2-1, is DTGVSQNPRHKITKRGQNVTFRCDPISEHNRLYWYRQTLGQGPEFLTYFQNEAQLEKSRLLSDRFSAERPKGSFSTLEIQRTEQGDSAMYLCASTPRRGREEKYNEQFFGPGTRLTVL.

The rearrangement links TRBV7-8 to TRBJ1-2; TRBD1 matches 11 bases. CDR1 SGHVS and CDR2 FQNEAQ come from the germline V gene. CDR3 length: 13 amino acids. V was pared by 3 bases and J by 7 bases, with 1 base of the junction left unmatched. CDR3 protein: CASSLGTGGGYTF. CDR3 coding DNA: TGTGCCAGCAGCTTGGGGACAGGGGGTGGCTACACCTTC.

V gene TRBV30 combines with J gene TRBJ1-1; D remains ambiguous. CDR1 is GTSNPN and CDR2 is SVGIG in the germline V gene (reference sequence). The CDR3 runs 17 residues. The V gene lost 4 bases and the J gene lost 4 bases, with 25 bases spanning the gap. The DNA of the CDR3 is TGTGCCTGGAATAACCTGTTCAGTGTGTCCCCGGGCACTGAAGCTTTCTTT. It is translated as CAWNNLFSVSPGTEAFF.

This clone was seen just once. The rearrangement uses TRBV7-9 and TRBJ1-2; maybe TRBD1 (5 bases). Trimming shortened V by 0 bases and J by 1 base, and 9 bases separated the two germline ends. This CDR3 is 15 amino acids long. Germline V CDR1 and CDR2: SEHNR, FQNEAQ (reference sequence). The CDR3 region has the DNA TGTGCCAGCAGCTTAGCAGGCGGGGGTAACTATGGCTACACCTTC. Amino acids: CASSLAGGGNYGYTF.

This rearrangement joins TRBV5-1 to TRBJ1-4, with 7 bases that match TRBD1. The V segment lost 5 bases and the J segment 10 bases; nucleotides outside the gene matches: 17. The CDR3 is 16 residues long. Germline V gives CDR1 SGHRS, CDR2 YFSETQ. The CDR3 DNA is TGCGCCAGCAGTACCTCGACAGGGAACAAGGTTGGAAAACTGTTTTTT. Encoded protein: CASSTSTGNKVGKLFF.

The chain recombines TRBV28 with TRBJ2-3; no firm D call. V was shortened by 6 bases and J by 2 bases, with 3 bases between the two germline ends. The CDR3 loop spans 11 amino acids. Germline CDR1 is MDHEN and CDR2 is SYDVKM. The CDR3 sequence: CASSVTDTQYF. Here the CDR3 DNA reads TGTGCCAGCAGCGTCACAGATACGCAGTATTTT.

DNA for the CDR3: TGTGCCAGCAACGGGGAAGCTTCCTACAATGAGCAGTTCTTC. Translated, it gives CASNGEASYNEQFF. This sequence joins TRBV2 and TRBJ2-1; perhaps TRBD2 as D (5 bases). The V end lost 7 bases, the J end lost 1 base, and 11 bases lay between the germline ends. This CDR3 region has 14 residues. In germline, CDR1 is SNHLY, CDR2 FYNNEI. Based on the CDR3 plus reference TRBV2 and TRBJ2-1, the full variable domain is EPEVTQTPSHQVTQMGQEVILRCVPISNHLYFYWYRQILGQKVEFLVSFYNNEISEKSEIFDDQFSVERPDGSNFTLKIRSTKLEDSAMYFCASNGEASYNEQFFGPGTRLTVL.

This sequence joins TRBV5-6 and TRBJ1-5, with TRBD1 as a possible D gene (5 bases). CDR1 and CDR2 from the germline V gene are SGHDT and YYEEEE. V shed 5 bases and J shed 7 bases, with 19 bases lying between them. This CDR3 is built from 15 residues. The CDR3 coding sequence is TGTGCCAGCAGTTTCGTTGGGGCTCGCGCGCAGCCCCAGCATTTT. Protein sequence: CASSFVGARAQPQHF.

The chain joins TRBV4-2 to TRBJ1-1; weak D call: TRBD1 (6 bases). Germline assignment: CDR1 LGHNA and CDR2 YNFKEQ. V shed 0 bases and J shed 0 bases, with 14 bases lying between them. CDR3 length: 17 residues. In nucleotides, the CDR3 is TGTGCCAGCAGCCAAGAGGGACATGAGACTTTGAACACTGAAGCTTTCTTT. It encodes CASSQEGHETLNTEAFF.

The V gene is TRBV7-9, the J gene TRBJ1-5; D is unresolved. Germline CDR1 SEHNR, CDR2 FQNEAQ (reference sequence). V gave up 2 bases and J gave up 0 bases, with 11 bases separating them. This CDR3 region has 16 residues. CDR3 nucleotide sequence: TGTGCCAGCAGCTTAACGACGGGATATAGCAATCAGCCCCAGCATTTT. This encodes CASSLTTGYSNQPQHF.